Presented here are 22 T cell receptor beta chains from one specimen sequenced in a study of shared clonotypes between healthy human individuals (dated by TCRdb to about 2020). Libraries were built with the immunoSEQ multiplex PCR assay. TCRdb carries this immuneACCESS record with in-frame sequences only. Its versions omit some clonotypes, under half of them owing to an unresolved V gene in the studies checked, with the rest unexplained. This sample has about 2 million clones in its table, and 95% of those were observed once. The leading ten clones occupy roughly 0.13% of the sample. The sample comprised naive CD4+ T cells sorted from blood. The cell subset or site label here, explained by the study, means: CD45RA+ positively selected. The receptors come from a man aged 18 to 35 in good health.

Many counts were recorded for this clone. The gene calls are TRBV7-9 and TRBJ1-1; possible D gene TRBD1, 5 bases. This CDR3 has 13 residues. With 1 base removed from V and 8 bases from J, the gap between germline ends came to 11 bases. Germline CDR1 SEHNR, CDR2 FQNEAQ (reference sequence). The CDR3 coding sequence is TGTGCCAGCAGCTTAGAATGGGGCAGCGAAGCTTTCTTT. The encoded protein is CASSLEWGSEAFF.

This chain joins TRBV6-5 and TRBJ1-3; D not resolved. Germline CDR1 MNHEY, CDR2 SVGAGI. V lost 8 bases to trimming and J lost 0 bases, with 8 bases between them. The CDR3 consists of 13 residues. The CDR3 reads CASRELSGNTIYF. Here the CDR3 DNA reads TGTGCCAGCCGGGAGCTCTCTGGAAACACCATATATTTT.

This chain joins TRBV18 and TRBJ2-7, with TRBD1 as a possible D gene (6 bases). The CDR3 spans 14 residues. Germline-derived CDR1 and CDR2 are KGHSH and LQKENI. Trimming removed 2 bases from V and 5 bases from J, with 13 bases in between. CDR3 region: CASSPSRTGNEQYF. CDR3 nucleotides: TGTGCCAGCTCACCATCAAGAACAGGGAACGAGCAGTACTTC.

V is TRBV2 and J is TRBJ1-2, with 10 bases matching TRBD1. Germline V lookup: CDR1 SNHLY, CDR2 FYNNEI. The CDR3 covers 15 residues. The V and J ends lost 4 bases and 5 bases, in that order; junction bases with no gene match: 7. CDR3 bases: TGTGCCAGCAGTGTCCCCAGGGGACAGGGGTATGGCTACACCTTC. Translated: CASSVPRGQGYGYTF.

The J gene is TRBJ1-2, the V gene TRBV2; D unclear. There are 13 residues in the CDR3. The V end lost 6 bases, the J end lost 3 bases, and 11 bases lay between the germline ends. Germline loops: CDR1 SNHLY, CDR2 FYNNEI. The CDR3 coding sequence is TGTGCCAGCAGGGCTCTATTGGACTATGGCTACACCTTC. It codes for CASRALLDYGYTF.

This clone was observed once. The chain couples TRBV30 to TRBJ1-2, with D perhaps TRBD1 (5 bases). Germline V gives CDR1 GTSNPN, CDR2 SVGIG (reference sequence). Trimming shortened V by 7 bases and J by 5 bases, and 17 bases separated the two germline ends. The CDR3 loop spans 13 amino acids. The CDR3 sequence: CASRGGRQYGYTF. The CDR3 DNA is TGTGCCTCACGCGGGGGACGGCAATATGGCTACACCTTC.

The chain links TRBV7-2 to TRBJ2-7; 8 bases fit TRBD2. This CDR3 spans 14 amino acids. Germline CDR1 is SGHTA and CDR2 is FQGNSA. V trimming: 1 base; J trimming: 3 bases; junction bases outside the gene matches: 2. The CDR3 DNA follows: TGTGCCAGCAGCTTAGATGCGGGGGGCTACGAGCAGTACTTC. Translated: CASSLDAGGYEQYF.

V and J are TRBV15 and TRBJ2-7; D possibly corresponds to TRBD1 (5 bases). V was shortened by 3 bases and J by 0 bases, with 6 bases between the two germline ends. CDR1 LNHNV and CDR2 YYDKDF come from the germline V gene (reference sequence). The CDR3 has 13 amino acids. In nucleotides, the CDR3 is TGTGCCACCAGCAGGGACATCTCCTACGAGCAGTACTTC. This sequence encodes CATSRDISYEQYF.

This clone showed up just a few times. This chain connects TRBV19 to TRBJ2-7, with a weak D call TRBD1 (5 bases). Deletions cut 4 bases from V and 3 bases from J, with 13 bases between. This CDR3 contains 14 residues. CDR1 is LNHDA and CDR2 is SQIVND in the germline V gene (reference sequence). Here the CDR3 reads CASSRDRGDYEQYF. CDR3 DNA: TGTGCCAGTAGTAGAGATAGGGGCGACTACGAGCAGTACTTC.

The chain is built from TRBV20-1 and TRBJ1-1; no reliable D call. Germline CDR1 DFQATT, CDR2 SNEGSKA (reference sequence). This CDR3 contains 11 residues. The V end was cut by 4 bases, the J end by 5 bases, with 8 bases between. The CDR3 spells CSAILLTEAFF. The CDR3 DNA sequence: TGCAGTGCTATCTTGTTAACTGAAGCTTTCTTT.

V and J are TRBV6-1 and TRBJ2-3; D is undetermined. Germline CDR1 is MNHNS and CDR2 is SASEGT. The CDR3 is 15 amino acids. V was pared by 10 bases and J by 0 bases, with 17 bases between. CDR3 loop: CATLWAERSTDTQYF. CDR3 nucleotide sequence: TGTGCCACCCTATGGGCAGAACGCAGCACAGATACGCAGTATTTT.

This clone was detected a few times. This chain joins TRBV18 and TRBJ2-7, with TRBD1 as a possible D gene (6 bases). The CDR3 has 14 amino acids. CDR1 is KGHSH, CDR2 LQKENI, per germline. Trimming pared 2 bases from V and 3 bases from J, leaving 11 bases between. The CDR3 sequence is CASSPWTDLYEQYF. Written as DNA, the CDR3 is TGTGCCAGCTCACCATGGACAGACCTCTACGAGCAGTACTTC.

The DNA of the CDR3 is TGTGCCAGCTCCAAGGAAATCTCAGGGAGCTCTGGAAACACCATATATTTT. Protein: CASSKEISGSSGNTIYF. The chain is built from TRBV18 and TRBJ1-3; possible D gene TRBD1, 5 bases. V lost 6 bases, J lost 0 bases, and 18 bases lay in between. The germline V gene encodes CDR1 KGHSH and CDR2 LQKENI. This CDR3 region has 17 residues. Combining the CDR3 with reference TRBV18 and TRBJ1-3 gives the whole variable domain NAGVMQNPRHLVRRRGQEARLRCSPMKGHSHVYWYRQLPEEGLKFMVYLQKENIIDESGMPKERFSAEFPKEGPSILRIQQVVRGDSAAYFCASSKEISGSSGNTIYFGEGSWLTVV.

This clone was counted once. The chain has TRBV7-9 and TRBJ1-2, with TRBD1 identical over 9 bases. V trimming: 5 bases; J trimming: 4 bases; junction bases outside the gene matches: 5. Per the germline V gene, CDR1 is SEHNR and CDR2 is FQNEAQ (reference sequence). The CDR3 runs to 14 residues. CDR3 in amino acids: CASSHIQGAYGYTF. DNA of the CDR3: TGTGCCAGCAGCCATATACAGGGGGCCTATGGCTACACCTTC.

CDR3 residues: CAWSKPPGLAGVTGANVLTF. The CDR3 DNA reads as TGTGCCTGGAGTAAACCACCGGGACTAGCGGGAGTGACTGGGGCCAACGTCCTGACTTTC. The rearrangement links TRBV30 to TRBJ2-6; 14 bases fit TRBD2. There are 20 residues in the CDR3. After removal of 2 bases from V and 2 bases from J, the junction contained 11 bases not matched to a gene. Germline-derived CDR1 and CDR2 are GTSNPN and SVGIG (reference sequence).

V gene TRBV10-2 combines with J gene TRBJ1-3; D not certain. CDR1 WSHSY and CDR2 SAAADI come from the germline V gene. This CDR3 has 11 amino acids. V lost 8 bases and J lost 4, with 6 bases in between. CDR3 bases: TGCGCCAGCGAGACGGGAAACACCATATATTTT. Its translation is CASETGNTIYF.

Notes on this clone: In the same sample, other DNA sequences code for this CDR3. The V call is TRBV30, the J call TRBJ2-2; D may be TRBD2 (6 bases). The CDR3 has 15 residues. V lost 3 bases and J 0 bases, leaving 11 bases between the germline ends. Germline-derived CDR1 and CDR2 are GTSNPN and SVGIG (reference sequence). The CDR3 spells CAWSRGRTNTGELFF. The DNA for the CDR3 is TGTGCCTGGAGCCGGGGGAGGACGAACACCGGGGAGCTGTTTTTT.

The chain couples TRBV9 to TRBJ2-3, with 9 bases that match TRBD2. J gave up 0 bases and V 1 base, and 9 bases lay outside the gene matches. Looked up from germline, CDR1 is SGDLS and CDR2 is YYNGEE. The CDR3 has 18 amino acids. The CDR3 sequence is CASSVSSGGSLSTDTQYF. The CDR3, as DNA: TGTGCCAGCAGCGTATCCAGCGGGGGGAGTCTTAGCACAGATACGCAGTATTTT.

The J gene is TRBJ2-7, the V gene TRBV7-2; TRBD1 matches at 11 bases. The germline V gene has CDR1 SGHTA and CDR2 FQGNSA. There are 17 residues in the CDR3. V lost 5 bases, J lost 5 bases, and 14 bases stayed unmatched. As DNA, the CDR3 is TGTGCCAGCAGCCCAAACCCCCCGGACAGGGGGCGCAACGAGCAGTACTTC. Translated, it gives CASSPNPPDRGRNEQYF.

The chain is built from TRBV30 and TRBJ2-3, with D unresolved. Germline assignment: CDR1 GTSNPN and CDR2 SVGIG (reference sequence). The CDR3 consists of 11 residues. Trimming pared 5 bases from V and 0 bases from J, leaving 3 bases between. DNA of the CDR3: TGTGCCTGGGGGAGCACAGATACGCAGTATTTT. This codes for CAWGSTDTQYF.

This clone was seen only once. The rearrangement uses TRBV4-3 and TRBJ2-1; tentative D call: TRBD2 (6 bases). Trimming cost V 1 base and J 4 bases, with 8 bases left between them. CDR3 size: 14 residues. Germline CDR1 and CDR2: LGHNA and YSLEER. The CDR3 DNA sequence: TGCGCCAGCAGCCAAGGGGACTTATACAATGAGCAGTTCTTC. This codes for CASSQGDLYNEQFF.

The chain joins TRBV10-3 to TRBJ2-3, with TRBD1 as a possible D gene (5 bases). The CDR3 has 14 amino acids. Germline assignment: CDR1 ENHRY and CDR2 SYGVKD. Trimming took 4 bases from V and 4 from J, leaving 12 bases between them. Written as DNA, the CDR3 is TGTGCCATCAGTGGGCAGGGTCCAGCAGATACGCAGTATTTT. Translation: CAISGQGPADTQYF.